The sample holds a few counts of the clone carrying this T cell receptor (beta chain). This sample stems from a study of T cell repertoires in aging, cancer and after chemotherapy. Amplification of TCR beta used genomic DNA extracted from peripheral blood. TRB rearrangements spanning V, D and J were amplified using mixed TRB-A/B primers. TCRdb processed the multiplex PCR reads anew with MiXCR; each CDR3 protein has one entry. The repertoire holds some 3,500 distinct CDR3 sequences, with 20% to 25% as singletons. V gave up 6 bases and J gave up 5 bases; unmatched junction bases: 9. The CDR3 spans 14 residues. Germline V gene sequence: CDR1 LGHNA, CDR2 YSLEER.

The receptor's source is a human donor with a blood cancer. Sample: blood. V gene TRBV4-3 combines with J gene TRBJ2-7, with TRBD2 matching 8 bases. As DNA, the CDR3 is TGCGCCAGCAGTCCCGGGGGGGGTGGCGACGAGCAGTACTTC. Translation gives CASSPGGGGDEQYF.